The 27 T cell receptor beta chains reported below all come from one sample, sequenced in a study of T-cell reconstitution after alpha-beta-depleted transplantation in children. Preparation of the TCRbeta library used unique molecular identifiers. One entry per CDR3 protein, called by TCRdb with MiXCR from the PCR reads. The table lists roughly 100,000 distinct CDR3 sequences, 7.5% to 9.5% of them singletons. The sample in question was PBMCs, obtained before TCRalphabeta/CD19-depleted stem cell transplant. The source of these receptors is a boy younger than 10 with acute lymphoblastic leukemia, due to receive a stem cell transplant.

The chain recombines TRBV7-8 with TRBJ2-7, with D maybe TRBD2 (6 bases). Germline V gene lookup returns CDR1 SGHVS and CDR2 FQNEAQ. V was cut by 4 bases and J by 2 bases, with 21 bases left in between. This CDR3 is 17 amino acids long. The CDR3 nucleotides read TGTGCCAGCAGCTCGGCGGCGCGGGGTGATCTCCCCTACGAGCAGTACTTC. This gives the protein CASSSAARGDLPYEQYF.

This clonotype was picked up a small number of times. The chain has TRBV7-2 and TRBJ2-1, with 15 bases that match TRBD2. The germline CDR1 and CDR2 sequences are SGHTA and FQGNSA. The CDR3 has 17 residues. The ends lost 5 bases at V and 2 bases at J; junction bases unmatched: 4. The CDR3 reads CASSAGLAGGTYNEQFF. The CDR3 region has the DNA TGTGCCAGCAGCGCAGGACTAGCGGGGGGGACCTACAATGAGCAGTTCTTC.

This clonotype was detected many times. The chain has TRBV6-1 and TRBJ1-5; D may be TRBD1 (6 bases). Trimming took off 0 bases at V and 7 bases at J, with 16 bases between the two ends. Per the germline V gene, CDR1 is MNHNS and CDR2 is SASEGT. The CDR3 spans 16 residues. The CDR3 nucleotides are TGTGCCAGCAGTGAAGCGCCGAGCAGGGGTGAACAGCCCCAGCATTTT. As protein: CASSEAPSRGEQPQHF.

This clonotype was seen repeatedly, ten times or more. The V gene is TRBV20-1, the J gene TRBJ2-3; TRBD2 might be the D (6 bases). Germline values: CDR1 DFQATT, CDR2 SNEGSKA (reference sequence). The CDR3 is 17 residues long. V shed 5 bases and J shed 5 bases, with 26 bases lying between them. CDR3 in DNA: TGCAGTGCTCCCCCCGATCCCCGGAGGAGGGGTGGAGATACGCAGTATTTT. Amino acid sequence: CSAPPDPRRRGGDTQYF.

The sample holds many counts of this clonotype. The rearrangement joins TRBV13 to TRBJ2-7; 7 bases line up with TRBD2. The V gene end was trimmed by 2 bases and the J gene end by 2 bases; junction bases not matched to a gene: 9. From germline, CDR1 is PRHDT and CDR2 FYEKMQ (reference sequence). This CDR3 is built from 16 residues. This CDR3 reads CASSLIVWGGTYEQYF. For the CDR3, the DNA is TGTGCCAGCAGCTTAATTGTGTGGGGGGGTACCTACGAGCAGTACTTC.

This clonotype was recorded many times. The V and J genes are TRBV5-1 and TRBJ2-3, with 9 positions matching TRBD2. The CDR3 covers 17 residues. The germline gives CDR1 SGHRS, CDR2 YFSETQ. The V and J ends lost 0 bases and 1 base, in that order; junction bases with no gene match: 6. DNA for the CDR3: TGCGCCAGCAGCTTGGCTTATAGCGGGGGAGGCACAGATACGCAGTATTTT. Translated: CASSLAYSGGGTDTQYF.

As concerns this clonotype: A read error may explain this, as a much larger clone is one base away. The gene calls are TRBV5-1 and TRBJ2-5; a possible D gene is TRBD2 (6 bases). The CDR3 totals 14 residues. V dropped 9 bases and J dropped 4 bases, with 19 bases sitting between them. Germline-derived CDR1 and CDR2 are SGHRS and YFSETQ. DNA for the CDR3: TGCGCCATCAGTTCAACCGGGGGTACAGAGACCCAGTACTTC. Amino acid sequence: CAISSTGGTETQYF.

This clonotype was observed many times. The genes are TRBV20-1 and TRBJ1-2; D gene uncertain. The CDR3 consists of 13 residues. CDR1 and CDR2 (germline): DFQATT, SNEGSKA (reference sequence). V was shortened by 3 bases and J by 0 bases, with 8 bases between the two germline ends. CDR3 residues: CSASPTTNYGYTF. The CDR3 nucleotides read TGCAGTGCTAGCCCAACTACTAACTATGGCTACACCTTC.

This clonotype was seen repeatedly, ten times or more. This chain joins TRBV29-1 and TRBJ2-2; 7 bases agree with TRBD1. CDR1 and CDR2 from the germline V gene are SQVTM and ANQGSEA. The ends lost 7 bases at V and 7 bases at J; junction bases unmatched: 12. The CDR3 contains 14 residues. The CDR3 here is CSDPWDSIHGELFF. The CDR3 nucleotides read TGCAGCGACCCTTGGGACAGCATTCACGGGGAGCTGTTTTTT.

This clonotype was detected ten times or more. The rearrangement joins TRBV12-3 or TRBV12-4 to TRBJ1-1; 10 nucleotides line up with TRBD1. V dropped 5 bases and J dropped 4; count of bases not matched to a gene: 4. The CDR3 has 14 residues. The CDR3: CASSGQGEGTEAFF. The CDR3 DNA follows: TGTGCCAGCAGTGGACAGGGGGAGGGCACTGAAGCTTTCTTT.

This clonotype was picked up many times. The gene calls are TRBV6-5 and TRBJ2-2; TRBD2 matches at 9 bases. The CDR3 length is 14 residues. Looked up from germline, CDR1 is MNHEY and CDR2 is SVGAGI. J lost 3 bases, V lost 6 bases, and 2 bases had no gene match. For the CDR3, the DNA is TGTGCCAGCAGCCGGACTAGCGACACCGGGGAGCTGTTTTTT. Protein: CASSRTSDTGELFF.

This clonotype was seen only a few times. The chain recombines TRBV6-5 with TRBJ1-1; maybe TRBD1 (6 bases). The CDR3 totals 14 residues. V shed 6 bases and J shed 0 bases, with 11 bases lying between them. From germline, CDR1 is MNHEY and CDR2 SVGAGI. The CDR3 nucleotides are TGTGCCAGCAGCCGGGGGGCCATGAACACTGAAGCTTTCTTT. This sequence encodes CASSRGAMNTEAFF.

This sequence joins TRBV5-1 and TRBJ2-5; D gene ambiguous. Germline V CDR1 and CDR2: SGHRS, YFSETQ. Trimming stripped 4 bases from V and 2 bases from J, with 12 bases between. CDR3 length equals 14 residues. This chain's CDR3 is CASSPGRMQETQYF. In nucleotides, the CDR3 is TGCGCCAGCAGCCCCGGCAGGATGCAAGAGACCCAGTACTTC. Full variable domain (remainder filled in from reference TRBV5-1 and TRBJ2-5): KAGVTQTPRYLIKTRGQQVTLSCSPISGHRSVSWYQQTPGQGLQFLFEYFSETQRNKGNFPGRFSGRQFSNSRSEMNVSTLELGDSALYLCASSPGRMQETQYFGPGTRLLVL.

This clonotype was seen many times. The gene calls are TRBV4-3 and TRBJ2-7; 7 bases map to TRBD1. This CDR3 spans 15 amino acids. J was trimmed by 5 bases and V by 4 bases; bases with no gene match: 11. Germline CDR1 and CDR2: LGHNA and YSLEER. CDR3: CASSLKHRGVNEQYF. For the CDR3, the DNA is TGCGCCAGCAGCCTGAAACACAGGGGCGTTAACGAGCAGTACTTC.

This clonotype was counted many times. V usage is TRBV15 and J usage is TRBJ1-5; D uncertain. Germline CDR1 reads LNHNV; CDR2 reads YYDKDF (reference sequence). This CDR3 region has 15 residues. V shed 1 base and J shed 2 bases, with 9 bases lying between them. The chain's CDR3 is CATSRGENGNQPQHF. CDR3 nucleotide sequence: TGTGCCACCAGCAGAGGGGAGAATGGCAATCAGCCCCAGCATTTT.

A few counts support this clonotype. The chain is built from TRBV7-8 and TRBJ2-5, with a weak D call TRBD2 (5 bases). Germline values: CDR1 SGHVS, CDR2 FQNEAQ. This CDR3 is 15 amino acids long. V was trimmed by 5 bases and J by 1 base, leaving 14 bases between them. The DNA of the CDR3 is TGTGCCAGCAGCCGCCTATCGGGATCCCAAGAGACCCAGTACTTC. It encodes CASSRLSGSQETQYF.

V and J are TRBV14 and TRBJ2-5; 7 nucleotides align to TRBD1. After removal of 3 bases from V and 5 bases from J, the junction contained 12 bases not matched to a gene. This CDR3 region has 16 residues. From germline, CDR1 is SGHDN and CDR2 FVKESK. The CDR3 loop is CASSHGDSPGGETQYF. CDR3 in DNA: TGTGCCAGCAGCCACGGGGACAGCCCGGGTGGGGAGACCCAGTACTTC.

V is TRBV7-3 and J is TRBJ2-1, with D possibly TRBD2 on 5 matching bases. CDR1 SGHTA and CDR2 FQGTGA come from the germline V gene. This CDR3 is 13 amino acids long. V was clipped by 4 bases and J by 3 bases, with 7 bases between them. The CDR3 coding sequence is TGTGCCAGCAGCTCGACTATCTACAATGAGCAGTTCTTC. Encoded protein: CASSSTIYNEQFF.

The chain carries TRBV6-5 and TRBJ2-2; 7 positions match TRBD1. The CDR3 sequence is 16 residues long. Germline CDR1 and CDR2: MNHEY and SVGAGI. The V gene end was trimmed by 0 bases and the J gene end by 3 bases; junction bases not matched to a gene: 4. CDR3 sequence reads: CASSYSRGGDTGELFF. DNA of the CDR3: TGTGCCAGCAGTTACTCGAGAGGGGGCGACACCGGGGAGCTGTTTTTT.

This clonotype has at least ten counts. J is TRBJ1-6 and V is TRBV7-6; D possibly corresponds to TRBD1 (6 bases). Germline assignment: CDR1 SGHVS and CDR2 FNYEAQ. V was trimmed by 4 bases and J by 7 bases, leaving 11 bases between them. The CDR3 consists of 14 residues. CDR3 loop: CASSSEGQNSPLHF. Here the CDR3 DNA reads TGTGCCAGCAGCTCCGAAGGACAGAATTCACCCCTCCACTTT.

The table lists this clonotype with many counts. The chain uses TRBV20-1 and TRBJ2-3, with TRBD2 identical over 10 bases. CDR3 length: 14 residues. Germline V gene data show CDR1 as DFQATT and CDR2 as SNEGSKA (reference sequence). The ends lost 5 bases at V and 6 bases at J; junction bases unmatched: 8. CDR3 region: CSAGAGGPTDTQYF. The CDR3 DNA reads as TGCAGTGCTGGAGCGGGGGGGCCTACTGATACGCAGTATTTT.

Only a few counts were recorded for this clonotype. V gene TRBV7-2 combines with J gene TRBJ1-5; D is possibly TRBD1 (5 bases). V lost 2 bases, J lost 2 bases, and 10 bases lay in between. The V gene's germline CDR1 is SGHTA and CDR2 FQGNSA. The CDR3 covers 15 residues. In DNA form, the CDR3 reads TGTGCCAGCAGCTTACAGGGTAATGGCAATCAGCCCCAGCATTTT. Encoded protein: CASSLQGNGNQPQHF.

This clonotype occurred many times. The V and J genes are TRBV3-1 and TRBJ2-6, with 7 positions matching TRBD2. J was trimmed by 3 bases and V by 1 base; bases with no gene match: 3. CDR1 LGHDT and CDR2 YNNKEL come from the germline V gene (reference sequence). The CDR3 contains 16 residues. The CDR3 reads CASSQGGGSGANVLTF. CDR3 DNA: TGTGCCAGCAGCCAAGGAGGCGGGAGTGGGGCCAACGTCCTGACTTTC. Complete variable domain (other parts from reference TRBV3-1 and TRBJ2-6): DTAVSQTPKYLVTQMGNDKSIKCEQNLGHDTMYWYKQDSKKFLKIMFSYNNKELIINETVPNRFSPKSPDKAHLNLHINSLELGDSAVYFCASSQGGGSGANVLTFGAGSRLTVL.

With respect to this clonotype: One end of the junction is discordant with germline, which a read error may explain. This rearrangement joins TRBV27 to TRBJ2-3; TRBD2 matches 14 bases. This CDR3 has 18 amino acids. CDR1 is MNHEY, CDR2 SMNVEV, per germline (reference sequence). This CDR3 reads CGSSSLTSGGVGTDTQYF. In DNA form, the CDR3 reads TGTGGCAGCAGTTCCTTGACTAGCGGGGGGGTTGGAACAGATACGCAGTATTTT.

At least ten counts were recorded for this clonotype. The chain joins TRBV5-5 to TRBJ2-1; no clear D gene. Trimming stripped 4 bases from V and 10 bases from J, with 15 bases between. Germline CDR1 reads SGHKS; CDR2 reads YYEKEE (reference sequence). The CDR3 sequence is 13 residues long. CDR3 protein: CASSRTSEGEQFF. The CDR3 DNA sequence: TGTGCCAGCAGCAGAACTTCGGAAGGGGAGCAGTTCTTC.

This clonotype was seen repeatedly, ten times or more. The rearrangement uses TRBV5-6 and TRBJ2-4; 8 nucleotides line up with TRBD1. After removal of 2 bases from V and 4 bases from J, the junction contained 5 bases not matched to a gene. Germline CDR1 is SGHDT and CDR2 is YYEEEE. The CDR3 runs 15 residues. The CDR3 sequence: CASSFPTGGKNIQYF. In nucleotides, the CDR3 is TGTGCCAGCAGCTTCCCCACAGGGGGGAAAAACATTCAGTACTTC.

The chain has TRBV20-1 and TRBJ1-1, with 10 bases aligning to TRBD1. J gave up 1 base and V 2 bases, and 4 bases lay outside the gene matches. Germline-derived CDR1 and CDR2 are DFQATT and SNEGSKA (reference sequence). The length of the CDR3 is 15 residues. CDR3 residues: CSARRRTGGNTEAFF. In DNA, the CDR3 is TGCAGTGCTAGAAGAAGGACAGGGGGGAACACTGAAGCTTTCTTT.